A single sample is the source of the 4 T cell receptor beta chains below, sequenced in a study of T-cell reconstitution after alpha-beta-depleted transplantation in children. Preparing the TCRbeta library involved the use of unique molecular identifiers. TCRdb passed the PCR reads through MiXCR, listing each CDR3 protein once. The data show roughly 500,000 distinct CDR3 sequences, 12% seen once. The starting material was PBMCs from the stem cell graft donor, obtained from the stem cell graft. Receptors were obtained from a human donor who donated a stem cell graft to a child with combined immunodeficiency.

There are a few counts of this clonotype. V and J are TRBV7-3 and TRBJ2-3; D not resolved. Germline lookup yields CDR1 SGHTA and CDR2 FQGTGA. The length of the CDR3 is 14 residues. Trimming pared 5 bases from V and 2 bases from J, leaving 11 bases between. The CDR3 DNA reads TGTGCCAGCAGCCCAATGGGGTCCACAGATACGCAGTATTTT. Translation: CASSPMGSTDTQYF.

This clonotype was picked up one time. One junction end does not reproduce the germline sequence, and a read error may be involved. This chain uses TRBV20-1 with TRBJ2-1; 13 bases match TRBD2. CDR1 DFQATT and CDR2 SNEGSKA come from the germline V gene (reference sequence). This CDR3 has 17 residues. The DNA for the CDR3 is TGCTGTGCTAGTGGGACTAGCGGGATCTATTATAGAGGTGAGCAGTTCTTC. Protein product: CCASGTSGIYYRGEQFF.

In this sample, this clonotype turned up many times. The rearrangement joins TRBV4-2 to TRBJ2-2; tentatively, D is TRBD1 (5 bases). With 1 base removed from V and 4 bases from J, the gap between germline ends came to 10 bases. Germline CDR1 and CDR2: LGHNA and YNFKEQ. The CDR3 is 15 residues long. CDR3: CASSQAREGTGELFF. For the CDR3, the DNA is TGTGCCAGCAGCCAAGCCAGGGAAGGCACCGGGGAGCTGTTTTTT.

This clonotype was seen ten or more times. The rearrangement links TRBV18 to TRBJ1-1; D not certain. The CDR3 runs 13 residues. Germline V gene sequence: CDR1 KGHSH, CDR2 LQKENI. V was pared by 6 bases and J by 6 bases, with 14 bases between. The chain's CDR3 is CASSRNDGSEAFF. The CDR3 DNA reads TGTGCCAGCTCCCGGAACGACGGATCTGAAGCTTTCTTT.